The 10 T cell receptor beta chains reported below all come from one sample, sequenced in a study of prognosis after radiotherapy for stage I lung cancer. Researchers used two-round multiplex PCR to amplify TCR beta CDR3 starting from genomic DNA. With primers specific to each TRBV and TRBJ gene, the first-round PCR was performed. One entry per CDR3 protein, called by TCRdb with MiXCR from the multiplex PCR reads. The data show around 17,000 distinct CDR3 sequences, approximately 30% seen once. Here the sequenced sample was PBMCs, taken before or after stereotactic body radiation therapy (not recorded which). These receptors were collected from a donor over 45 with non-small cell lung cancer.

Many counts were recorded for this clonotype. The V gene is TRBV3-1, the J gene TRBJ2-5; 14 nucleotides line up with TRBD2. CDR1 is LGHDT and CDR2 is YNNKEL in the germline V gene (reference sequence). The CDR3 is 16 amino acids. V lost 4 bases to trimming and J lost 5 bases; unmatched junction nucleotides: 6. The chain's CDR3 is CASSPPGLAGDETQYF. DNA for the CDR3: TGTGCCAGCAGCCCGCCGGGACTAGCGGGAGATGAGACCCAGTACTTC.

Remarks on this clonotype: This likely traces to a read error, being one base from a far larger clone. V usage is TRBV6-4 and J usage is TRBJ1-1; D may be TRBD1 (5 bases). The CDR3 has 14 residues. Per germline, CDR1 MRHNA and CDR2 SNTAGT. The CDR3 sequence: CASRRQRENTESFF. The CDR3 bases are TGTGCCAGCAGAAGACAGAGAGAAAACACTGAATCTTTCTTT.

The gene calls are TRBV20-1 and TRBJ2-4; 7 positions agree with TRBD2. This CDR3 has 16 amino acids. CDR1 DFQATT and CDR2 SNEGSKA come from the germline V gene (reference sequence). After removal of 4 bases from V and 0 bases from J, the junction contained 9 bases not matched to a gene. CDR3 region: CSAKKGGGGAKNIQYF. The CDR3 DNA reads as TGCAGTGCTAAGAAGGGCGGCGGGGGAGCCAAAAACATTCAGTACTTC.

This clonotype was detected many times. The J gene is TRBJ2-2, the V gene TRBV20-1, with a possible D match to TRBD1 (6 bases). The CDR3 consists of 16 residues. Trimming took off 2 bases at V and 3 bases at J, with 16 bases between the two ends. CDR1 and CDR2 from the germline V gene are DFQATT and SNEGSKA (reference sequence). The CDR3 nucleotides read TGCAGTGCTAGAACTGGGACACAAGCAGACACCGGGGAGCTGTTTTTT. This sequence encodes CSARTGTQADTGELFF.

This clonotype was seen repeatedly, ten times or more. The rearrangement uses TRBV9 and TRBJ2-5; 10 nucleotides agree with TRBD2. From germline, CDR1 is SGDLS and CDR2 YYNGEE. CDR3 length equals 15 residues. V trimming: 0 bases; J trimming: 3 bases; junction bases outside the gene matches: 2. CDR3 residues: CASSVGLAGEETQYF. Here the CDR3 DNA reads TGTGCCAGCAGCGTAGGCCTAGCGGGAGAAGAGACCCAGTACTTC.

This clonotype has ten or more counts. The chain is built from TRBV30 and TRBJ1-2; 8 nucleotides match TRBD1. J gave up 6 bases and V 0 bases, and 6 bases lay outside the gene matches. The CDR3 loop spans 14 amino acids. Germline loops: CDR1 GTSNPN, CDR2 SVGIG (reference sequence). CDR3 loop: CAWSVGQGTHGYTF. In DNA form, the CDR3 reads TGTGCCTGGAGTGTAGGACAGGGAACACATGGCTACACCTTC. Complete variable domain (other parts from reference TRBV30 and TRBJ1-2): SQTIHQWPATLVQPVGSPLSLECTVEGTSNPNLYWYRQAAGRGLQLLFYSVGIGQISSEVPQNLSASRPQDRQFILSSKKLLLSDSGFYLCAWSVGQGTHGYTFGSGTRLTVV.

With respect to this clonotype: Given a far larger clone just one base away, this is likely a sequencing read error. The V and J genes are TRBV6-5 and TRBJ2-7; D possibly uses TRBD1 or TRBD2 (5 bases each). Trimming removed 6 bases from V and 6 bases from J, with 21 bases in between. CDR3 size: 15 residues. Germline V gene lookup returns CDR1 MNHEY and CDR2 SVGAGI. CDR3 sequence reads: CASRDRGRPRGEQYF. CDR3 coding DNA: TGTGCCAGCAGGGATCGGGGACGCCCCCGGGGCGAGCAGTACTTC.

This clonotype is termed medium-sized. The V gene is TRBV7-2, the J gene TRBJ1-1, with D tentatively TRBD1 (5 bases). Germline CDR1 SGHTA, CDR2 FQGNSA. Deletions cut 2 bases from V and 0 bases from J, with 10 bases between. The CDR3 consists of 15 residues. The CDR3 coding sequence is TGTGCCAGCAGCTTAAGGGGCAGGGTGAACACTGAAGCTTTCTTT. It yields the protein CASSLRGRVNTEAFF.

This clonotype was seen at least ten times. This chain links TRBV15 with TRBJ1-5; D is unresolved. Germline CDR1 and CDR2: LNHNV and YYDKDF (reference sequence). The V end lost 8 bases, the J end lost 0 bases, and 14 bases lay between the germline ends. There are 15 residues in the CDR3. The CDR3 here is CATQRNINSNQPQHF. The CDR3 nucleotides are TGTGCCACCCAACGAAACATTAATAGCAATCAGCCCCAGCATTTT. Supplemented by reference TRBV15 and TRBJ1-5, the full variable domain reads DAMVIQNPRYQVTQFGKPVTLSCSQTLNHNVMYWYQQKSSQAPKLLFHYYDKDFNNEADTPDNFQSRRPNTSFCFLDIRSPGLGDTAMYLCATQRNINSNQPQHFGDGTRLSIL.

Ten or more counts support this clonotype. As DNA, the CDR3 is TGCGCCAGCAGCCAAGAGAAGGGACAGGGAGGGTTCGAGCAGTACTTC. Amino acid sequence: CASSQEKGQGGFEQYF. The chain combines TRBV4-1 with TRBJ2-7; 9 bases fit TRBD1. The CDR3 extends over 16 amino acids. The J segment lost 6 bases and the V segment lost 0 bases, leaving 9 bases of the junction unmatched. Looked up from germline, CDR1 is MGHRA and CDR2 is YSYEKL.